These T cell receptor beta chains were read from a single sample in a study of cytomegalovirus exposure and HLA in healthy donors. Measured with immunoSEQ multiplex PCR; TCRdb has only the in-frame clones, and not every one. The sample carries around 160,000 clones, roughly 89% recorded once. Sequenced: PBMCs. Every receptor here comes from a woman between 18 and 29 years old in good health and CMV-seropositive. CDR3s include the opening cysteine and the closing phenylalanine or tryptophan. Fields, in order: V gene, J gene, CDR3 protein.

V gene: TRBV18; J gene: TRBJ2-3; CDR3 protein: CASSPLAGGYTDTQYF
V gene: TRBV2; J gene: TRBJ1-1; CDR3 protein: CASSVDRGRLAEAFF
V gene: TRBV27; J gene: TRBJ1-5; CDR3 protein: CASSPTLGLGAGSNQPQHF
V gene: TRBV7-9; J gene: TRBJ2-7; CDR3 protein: CASSENYEQYF
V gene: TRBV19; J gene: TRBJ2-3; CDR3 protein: CASSIAPGGLTDTQYF
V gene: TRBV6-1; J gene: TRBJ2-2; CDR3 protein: CASSEGLAGSGELFF
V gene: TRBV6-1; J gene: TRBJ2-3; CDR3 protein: CASSEDWGGTDTQYF
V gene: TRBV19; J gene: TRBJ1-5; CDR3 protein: CASRGTSGTAVYHSQPQHF
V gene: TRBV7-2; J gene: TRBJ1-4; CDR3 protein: CASSSLTGGTGEKLFF
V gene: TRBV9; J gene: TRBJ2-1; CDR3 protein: CASSVELAGSNEQFF